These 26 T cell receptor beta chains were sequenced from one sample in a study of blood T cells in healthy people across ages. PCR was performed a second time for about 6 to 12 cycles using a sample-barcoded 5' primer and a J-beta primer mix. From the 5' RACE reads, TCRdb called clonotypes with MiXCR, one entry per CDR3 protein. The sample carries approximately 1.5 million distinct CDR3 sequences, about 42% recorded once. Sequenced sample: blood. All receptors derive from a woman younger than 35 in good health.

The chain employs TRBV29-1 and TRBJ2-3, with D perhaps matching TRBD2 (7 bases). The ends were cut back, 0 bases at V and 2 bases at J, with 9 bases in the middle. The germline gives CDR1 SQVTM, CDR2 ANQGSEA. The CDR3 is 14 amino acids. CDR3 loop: CSVEEGGVTDTQYF. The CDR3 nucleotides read TGCAGCGTTGAAGAAGGGGGGGTCACAGATACGCAGTATTTT.

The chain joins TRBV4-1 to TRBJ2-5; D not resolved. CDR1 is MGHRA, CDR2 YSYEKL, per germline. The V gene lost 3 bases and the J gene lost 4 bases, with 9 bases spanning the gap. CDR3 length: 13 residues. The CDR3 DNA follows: TGCGCCAGCAGCCACCCGCCAGCAGAGACCCAGTACTTC. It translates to CASSHPPAETQYF.

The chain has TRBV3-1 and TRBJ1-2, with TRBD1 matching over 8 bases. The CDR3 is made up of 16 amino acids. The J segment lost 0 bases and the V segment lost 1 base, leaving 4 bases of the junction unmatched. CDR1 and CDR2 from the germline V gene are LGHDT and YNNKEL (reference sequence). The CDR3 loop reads CASSQVRTGPNYGYTF. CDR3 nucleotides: TGTGCCAGCAGCCAAGTAAGGACAGGGCCTAACTATGGCTACACCTTC.

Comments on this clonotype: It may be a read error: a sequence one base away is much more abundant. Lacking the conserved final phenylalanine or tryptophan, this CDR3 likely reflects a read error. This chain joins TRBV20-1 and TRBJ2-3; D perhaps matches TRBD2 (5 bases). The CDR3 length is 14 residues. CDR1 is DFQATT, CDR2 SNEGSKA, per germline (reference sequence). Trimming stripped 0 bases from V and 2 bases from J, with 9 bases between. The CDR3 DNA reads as TGCAGTGCTAGAGATAAGCGGCTCACAGATACGCAGTATTTG. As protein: CSARDKRLTDTQYL.

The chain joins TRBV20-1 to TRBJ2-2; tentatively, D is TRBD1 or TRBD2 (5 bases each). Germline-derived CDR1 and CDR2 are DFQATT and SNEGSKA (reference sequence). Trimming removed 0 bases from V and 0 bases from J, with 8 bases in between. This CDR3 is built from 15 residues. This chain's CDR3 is CSARDGGANTGELFF. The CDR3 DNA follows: TGCAGTGCTAGAGATGGGGGAGCGAACACCGGGGAGCTGTTTTTT.

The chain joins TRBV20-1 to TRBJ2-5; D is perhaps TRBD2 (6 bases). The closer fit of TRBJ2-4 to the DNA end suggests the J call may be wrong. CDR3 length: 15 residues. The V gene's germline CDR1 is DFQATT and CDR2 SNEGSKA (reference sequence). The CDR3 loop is CSARASRGSGNIQYF. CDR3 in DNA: TGCAGTGCTAGAGCCTCGCGGGGTTCTGGAAACATTCAGTACTTC.

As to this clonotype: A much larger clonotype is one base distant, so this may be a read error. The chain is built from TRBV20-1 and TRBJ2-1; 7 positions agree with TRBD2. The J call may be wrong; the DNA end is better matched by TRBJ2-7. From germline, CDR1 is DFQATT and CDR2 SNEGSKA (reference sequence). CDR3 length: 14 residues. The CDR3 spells CSAPGQRDYNEQYF. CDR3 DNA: TGCAGTGCCCCAGGGCAGCGGGACTACAATGAGCAGTACTTC.

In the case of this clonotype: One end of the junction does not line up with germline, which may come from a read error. CDR3 bases: TGTGCCAGCAGCTTAGCCCAGCGTCGGTCATTGGGGGGGCTGTTTTTT. It specifies CASSLAQRRSLGGLFF. The rearrangement joins TRBV7-2 to TRBJ2-2, with D possibly TRBD2 on 6 matching bases. Germline assignment: CDR1 SGHTA and CDR2 FQGNSA. The CDR3 contains 16 residues. Looking up the rest from reference TRBV7-2 and TRBJ2-2 gives the full variable domain: GAGVSQSPSNKVTEKGKDVELRCDPISGHTALYWYRQSLGQGLEFLIYFQGNSAPDKSGLPSDRFSAERTGGSVSTLTIQRTQQEDSAVYLCASSLAQRRSLGGLFFGEGSRLTVL.

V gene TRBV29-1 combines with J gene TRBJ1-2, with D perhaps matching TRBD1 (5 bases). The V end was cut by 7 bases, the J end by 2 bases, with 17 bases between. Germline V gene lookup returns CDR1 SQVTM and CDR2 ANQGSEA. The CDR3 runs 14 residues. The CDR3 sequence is CSAGRRGVNYGYTF. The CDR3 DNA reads TGCAGCGCTGGAAGAAGGGGAGTAAACTATGGCTACACCTTC.

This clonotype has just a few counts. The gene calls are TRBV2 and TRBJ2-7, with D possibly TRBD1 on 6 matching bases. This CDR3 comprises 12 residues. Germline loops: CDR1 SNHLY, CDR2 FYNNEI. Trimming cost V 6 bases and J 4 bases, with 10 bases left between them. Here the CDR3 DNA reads TGTGCCAGCAGAGAGGACAGTTACGAGCAGTACTTC. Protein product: CASREDSYEQYF.

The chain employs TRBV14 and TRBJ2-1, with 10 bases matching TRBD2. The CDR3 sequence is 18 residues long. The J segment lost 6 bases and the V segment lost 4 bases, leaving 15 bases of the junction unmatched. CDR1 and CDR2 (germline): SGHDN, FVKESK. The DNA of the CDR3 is TGTGCCAGCAGCCGAACTTTTATGCTAGCGGGAGACCTCAATGAGCAGTTCTTC. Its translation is CASSRTFMLAGDLNEQFF.

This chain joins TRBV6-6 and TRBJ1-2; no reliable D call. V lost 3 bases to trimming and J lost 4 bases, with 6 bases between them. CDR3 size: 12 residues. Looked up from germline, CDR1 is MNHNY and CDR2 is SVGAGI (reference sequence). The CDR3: CASSYVTYGYTF. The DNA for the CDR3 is TGTGCCAGCAGTTATGTCACCTATGGCTACACCTTC.

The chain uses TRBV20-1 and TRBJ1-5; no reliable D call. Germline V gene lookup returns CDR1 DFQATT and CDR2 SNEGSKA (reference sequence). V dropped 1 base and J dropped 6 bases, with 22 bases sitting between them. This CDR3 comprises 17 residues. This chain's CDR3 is CSARGGFGRVGSQPQHF. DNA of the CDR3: TGCAGTGCTAGAGGGGGTTTCGGGAGGGTTGGGAGTCAGCCCCAGCATTTT.

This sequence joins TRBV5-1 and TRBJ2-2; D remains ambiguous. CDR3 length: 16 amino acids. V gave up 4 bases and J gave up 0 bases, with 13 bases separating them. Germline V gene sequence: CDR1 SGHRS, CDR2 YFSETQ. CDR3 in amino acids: CASSPRTSSNTGELFF. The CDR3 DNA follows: TGCGCCAGCAGCCCGCGGACCAGTTCGAACACCGGGGAGCTGTTTTTT.

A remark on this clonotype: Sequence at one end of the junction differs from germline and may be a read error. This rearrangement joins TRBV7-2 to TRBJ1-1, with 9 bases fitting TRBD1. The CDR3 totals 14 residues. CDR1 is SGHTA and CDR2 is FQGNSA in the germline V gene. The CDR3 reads CACSRDRGWTEAFF. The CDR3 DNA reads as TGTGCCTGCAGCCGCGACAGGGGGTGGACTGAAGCTTTCTTT.

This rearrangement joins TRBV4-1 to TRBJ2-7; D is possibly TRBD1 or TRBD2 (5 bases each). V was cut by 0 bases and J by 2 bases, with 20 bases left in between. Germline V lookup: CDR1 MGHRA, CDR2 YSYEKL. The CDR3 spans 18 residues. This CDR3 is CASSQETNKFEGPYEQYF. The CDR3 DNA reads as TGCGCCAGCAGCCAAGAGACCAACAAATTTGAGGGGCCCTACGAGCAGTACTTC.

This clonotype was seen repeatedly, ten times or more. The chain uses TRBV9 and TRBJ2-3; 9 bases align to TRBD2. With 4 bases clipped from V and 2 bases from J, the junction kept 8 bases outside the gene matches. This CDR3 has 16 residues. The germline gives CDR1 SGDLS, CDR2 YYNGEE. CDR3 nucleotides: TGTGCCAGCAGCCTTACGCTAGCGGGGTACACAGATACGCAGTATTTT. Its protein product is CASSLTLAGYTDTQYF.

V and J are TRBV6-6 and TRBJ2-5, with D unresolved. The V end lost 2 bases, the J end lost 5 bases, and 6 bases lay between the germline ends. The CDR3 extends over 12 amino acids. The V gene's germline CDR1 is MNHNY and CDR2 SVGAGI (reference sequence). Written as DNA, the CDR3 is TGTGCCAGCAGTTACGAAGATGAGACCCAGTACTTC. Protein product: CASSYEDETQYF.

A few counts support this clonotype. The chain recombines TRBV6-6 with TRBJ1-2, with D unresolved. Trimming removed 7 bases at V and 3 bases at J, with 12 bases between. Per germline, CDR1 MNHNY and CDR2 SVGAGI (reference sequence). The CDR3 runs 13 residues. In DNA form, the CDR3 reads TGTGCCAGCACGTCCGGGATCGACTATGGCTACACCTTC. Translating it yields CASTSGIDYGYTF.

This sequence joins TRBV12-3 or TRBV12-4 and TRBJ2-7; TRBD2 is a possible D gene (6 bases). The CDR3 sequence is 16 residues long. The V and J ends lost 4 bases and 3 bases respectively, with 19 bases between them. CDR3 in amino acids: CASSSLGGVRLYEQYF. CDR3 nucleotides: TGTGCCAGCAGTTCTCTGGGGGGAGTGCGGCTCTACGAGCAGTACTTC.

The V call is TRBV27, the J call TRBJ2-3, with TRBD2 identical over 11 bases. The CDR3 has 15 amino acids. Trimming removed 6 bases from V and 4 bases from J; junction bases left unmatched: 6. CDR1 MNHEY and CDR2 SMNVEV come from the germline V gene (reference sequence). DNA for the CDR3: TGTGCCAGCAGCCCCCGACTAGCGGGGTCAGATACGCAGTATTTT. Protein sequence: CASSPRLAGSDTQYF.

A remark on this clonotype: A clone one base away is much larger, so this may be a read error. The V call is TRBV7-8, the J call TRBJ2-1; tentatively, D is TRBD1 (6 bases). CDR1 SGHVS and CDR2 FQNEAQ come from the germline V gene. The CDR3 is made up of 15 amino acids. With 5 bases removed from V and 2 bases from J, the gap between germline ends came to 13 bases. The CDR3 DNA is TGTGCCAGCAGCCCACAGGGTAGGCCCTACAATGAGCAGTTCTTC. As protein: CASSPQGRPYNEQFF.

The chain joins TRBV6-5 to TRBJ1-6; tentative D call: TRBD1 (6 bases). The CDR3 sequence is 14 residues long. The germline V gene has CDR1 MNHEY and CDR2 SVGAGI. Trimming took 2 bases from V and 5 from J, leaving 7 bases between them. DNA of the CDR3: TGTGCCAGCAGTTACCACAGGGATAATTCACCCCTCCACTTT. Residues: CASSYHRDNSPLHF.

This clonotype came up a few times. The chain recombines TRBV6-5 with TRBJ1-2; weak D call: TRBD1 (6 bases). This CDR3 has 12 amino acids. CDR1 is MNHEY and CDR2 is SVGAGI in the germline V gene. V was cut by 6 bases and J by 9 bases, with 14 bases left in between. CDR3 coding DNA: TGTGCCAGCAGACTAGACAGGTCCAGCTACACCTTC. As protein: CASRLDRSSYTF.

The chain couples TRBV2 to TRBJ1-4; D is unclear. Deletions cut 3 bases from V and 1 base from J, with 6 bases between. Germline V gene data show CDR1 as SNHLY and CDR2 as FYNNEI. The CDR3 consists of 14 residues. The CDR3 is CASSDPGTNEKLFF. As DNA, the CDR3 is TGTGCCAGCAGTGACCCGGGAACTAATGAAAAACTGTTTTTT.

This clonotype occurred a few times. The CDR3 sequence is CASSQDALAGGPNEQFF. The DNA of the CDR3 is TGTGCCAGCAGCCAAGATGCACTAGCGGGAGGGCCGAATGAGCAGTTCTTC. V usage is TRBV3-1 and J usage is TRBJ2-1; TRBD2 agrees at 13 bases. Per germline, CDR1 LGHDT and CDR2 YNNKEL (reference sequence). The length of the CDR3 is 17 residues. V shed 0 bases and J 7 bases; nucleotides not matched to a gene: 6.